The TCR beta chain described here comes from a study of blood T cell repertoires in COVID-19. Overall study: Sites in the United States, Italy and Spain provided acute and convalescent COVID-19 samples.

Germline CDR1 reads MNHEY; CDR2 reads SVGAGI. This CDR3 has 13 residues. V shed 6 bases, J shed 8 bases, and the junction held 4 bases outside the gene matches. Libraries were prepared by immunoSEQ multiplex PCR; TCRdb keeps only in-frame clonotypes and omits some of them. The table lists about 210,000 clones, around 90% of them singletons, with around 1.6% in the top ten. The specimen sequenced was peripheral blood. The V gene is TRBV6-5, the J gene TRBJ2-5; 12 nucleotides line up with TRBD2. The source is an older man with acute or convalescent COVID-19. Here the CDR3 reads CASSSTSGSTQYF. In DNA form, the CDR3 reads TGTGCCAGCAGCTCGACTAGCGGGAGCACCCAGTACTTC.